This T cell receptor (beta chain) was sequenced for a study of blood T cell repertoires in COVID-19. Study background: T cells, B-cell-depleted T cells, or PBMCs supplied cDNA or gDNA.

V was trimmed by 5 bases and J by 4 bases, leaving 12 bases between them. The CDR3 consists of 13 residues. The V gene's germline CDR1 is SGHNT and CDR2 YYREEE (reference sequence). In the authors' methods: It was from reference gene primer amplification that nucleated cell counts were estimated. Repertoires were generated with immunoSEQ multiplex PCR, while TCRdb's copy carries only in-frame clones and drops some. V, J and clone size derive from that table, while D and trimming were established from the DNA sequence. The sample lists under 75,000 clones, more than 70% occurring once. The chain couples TRBV5-4 to TRBJ1-1; perhaps TRBD1 as D (6 bases). Sequenced sample: peripheral blood. This receptor was obtained from a woman aged 55 to 70 with acute or convalescent COVID-19. The CDR3 coding sequence is TGTGCCAGCAGGCTTACAGGGTTCACTGAAGCTTTCTTT. Translating it yields CASRLTGFTEAFF. The full variable domain, completed using reference TRBV5-4 and TRBJ1-1, is ETGVTQSPTHLIKTRGQQVTLRCSSQSGHNTVSWYQQALGQGPQFIFQYYREEENGRGNFPPRFSGLQFPNYSSELNVNALELDDSALYLCASRLTGFTEAFFGQGTRLTVV.